These 8 T cell receptor beta chains share one sample of origin, sequenced in a study of cytomegalovirus exposure and HLA in healthy donors. PCR amplification relied on 60 Vbeta primers (plus 13 Jbeta primers). Sequencing used immunoSEQ multiplex PCR; TCRdb keeps in-frame clones, though not all of them. The table records fewer than 95,000 clones, around 80% of them present only once. The material sequenced was PBMCs. The receptors come from a man aged 18 to 29 in good health and CMV-seronegative.

The chain employs TRBV7-9 and TRBJ2-7, with 7 nucleotides matching TRBD2. The CDR3 length is 13 residues. The J segment lost 5 bases and the V segment lost 5 bases, leaving 6 bases of the junction unmatched. CDR1 and CDR2 from the germline V gene are SEHNR and FQNEAQ (reference sequence). In nucleotides, the CDR3 is TGTGCCAGCAGCCCCCGGGACTACGACGAGCAGTACTTC. Residues: CASSPRDYDEQYF.

Only one count was recorded for this clone. The chain joins TRBV7-2 to TRBJ2-7; tentatively, D is TRBD2 (5 bases). Germline V gene lookup returns CDR1 SGHTA and CDR2 FQGNSA. V lost 5 bases to trimming and J lost 3 bases, with 14 bases between them. The CDR3 length is 14 residues. The CDR3 nucleotides read TGTGCCAGCAGCCGAGGGAGACGGAACTACGAGCAGTACTTC. Translated: CASSRGRRNYEQYF.

The CDR3 is CASSPVVTAGELFF. CDR3 nucleotide sequence: TGTGCCAGCAGCCCCGTTGTGACAGCCGGGGAGCTGTTTTTT. This chain joins TRBV7-7 and TRBJ2-2, with D perhaps TRBD1 (5 bases). V was shortened by 5 bases and J by 6 bases, with 13 bases between the two germline ends. This CDR3 region has 14 residues. Germline CDR1 is SSHAT and CDR2 is FNYEAQ (reference sequence).

This clone occurred once. The chain recombines TRBV12-5 with TRBJ1-2; TRBD1 might be the D (5 bases). Trimming removed 0 bases from V and 5 bases from J, with 10 bases in between. The CDR3 is made up of 14 amino acids. CDR1 and CDR2 (germline): LGHNT, FRNRAP. Here the CDR3 DNA reads TGTGCTAGTGGTTTGGTAAGGGGAGGGTATGGCTACACCTTC. It specifies CASGLVRGGYGYTF.

The gene calls are TRBV28 and TRBJ2-2; possible D gene TRBD1, 6 bases. There are 15 residues in the CDR3. Trimming removed 1 base at V and 1 base at J, with 7 bases between. The V gene's germline CDR1 is MDHEN and CDR2 SYDVKM. CDR3 sequence reads: CASSLSGENTGELFF. The CDR3 DNA is TGTGCCAGCAGTTTATCAGGGGAGAACACCGGGGAGCTGTTTTTT.

The J gene is TRBJ2-7, the V gene TRBV28; perhaps TRBD2 as D (6 bases). The CDR3 totals 15 residues. V shed 1 base and J shed 4 bases, with 14 bases lying between them. From germline, CDR1 is MDHEN and CDR2 SYDVKM. CDR3 in DNA: TGTGCCAGCAGTTTATTTGCCGGGGGTGGGTACGAGCAGTACTTC. This gives the protein CASSLFAGGGYEQYF.

The chain recombines TRBV6-6 with TRBJ1-3; tentatively, D is TRBD1 (5 bases). The CDR3 consists of 15 residues. V lost 5 bases to trimming and J lost 0 bases, with 11 bases between them. Germline CDR1 MNHNY, CDR2 SVGAGI (reference sequence). This chain's CDR3 is CASSVPGHSGNTIYF. The CDR3 DNA follows: TGTGCCAGCAGTGTTCCCGGACACTCTGGAAACACCATATATTTT.

The chain joins TRBV5-1 to TRBJ2-7; 7 nucleotides align to TRBD1. Looked up from germline, CDR1 is SGHRS and CDR2 is YFSETQ. Germline trimming cut 4 bases from V and 2 bases from J; bases unmatched to any gene: 6. The CDR3 contains 14 residues. This CDR3 reads CASSTGDSPYEQYF. The CDR3 nucleotides are TGCGCCAGCAGCACCGGGGACAGCCCCTACGAGCAGTACTTC.